These T cell receptor beta chains were read from a single sample in a study of technical replicates of blood from a few donors. Using immunoSEQ multiplex PCR, the repertoire was profiled, and TCRdb retains in-frame clones only, with some absent. Among some 79,000 clones, approximately 94% were seen once, and the ten largest hold 0.26%. Sequenced sample: T cells isolated from PBMCs. The receptors here all came from a human donor in good health. Each CDR3 is given with its conserved first and last residue. Each record gives: clone size, V gene, D gene, J gene, CDR3 protein, CDR3 DNA. A D gene is named only where the DNA matches it firmly. Clone size, where shown, is once, few, many, or a class for clones that have expanded.

NA	TRBV11-2	TRBD1	TRBJ1-1	CASRRDRDPEAFF	TGTGCCAGCAGACGGGACAGGGACCCTGAAGCTTTCTTT
once	TRBV13	TRBD1	TRBJ2-7	CASSSRQGGPYEQYF	TGTGCCAGCAGCTCCCGACAGGGTGGGCCTTACGAGCAGTACTTC
NA	TRBV7-9	NA	TRBJ1-2	CASSLGGGNYGYTF	TGTGCCAGCAGCTTAGGCGGGGGGAACTATGGCTACACCTTC
NA	TRBV6-1	NA	TRBJ2-7	CASTRASYEQYF	TGTGCCAGCACGAGGGCCTCATACGAGCAGTACTTC
NA	TRBV29-1	NA	TRBJ1-1	CSVEGRMNTEAFF	TGCAGCGTTGAGGGGAGGATGAACACTGAAGCTTTCTTT
NA	TRBV11-3	NA	TRBJ2-1	CASSLFLGFNQRQLYNEQFF	TGTGCCAGCAGCTTATTCTTAGGGTTTAACCAGAGACAGTTATACAATGAGCAGTTCTTC
NA	TRBV25-1	TRBD1	TRBJ1-2	CASTEAAGGLGYTF	TGTGCCAGCACCGAGGCGGCAGGGGGCCTTGGCTACACCTTC
NA	TRBV6-4	NA	TRBJ2-6	CASRTSSGANVLTF	TGTGCCAGCAGAACTAGCTCTGGGGCCAACGTCCTGACTTTC
NA	TRBV30	NA	TRBJ2-2	CAWSVRFGELFF	TGTGCCTGGAGTGTACGGTTCGGGGAGCTGTTTTTT
NA	TRBV7-9	NA	TRBJ1-5	CASSLATGNQPQHF	TGTGCCAGCAGCTTAGCTACAGGCAATCAGCCCCAGCATTTT
NA	TRBV5-1	NA	TRBJ1-1	CASSLIPLPNTEAFF	TGCGCCAGCAGCTTGATTCCCCTACCAAACACTGAAGCTTTCTTT
NA	TRBV28	NA	TRBJ1-1	CASSTGSTEAFF	TGTGCCAGCAGTACAGGGAGCACTGAAGCTTTCTTT
NA	TRBV28	NA	TRBJ2-2	CASSLAVVGSFRANTGELFF	TGTGCCAGCAGTTTAGCGGTGGTAGGGTCATTCAGGGCGAACACCGGGGAGCTGTTTTTT
NA	TRBV7-9	NA	TRBJ2-5	CASSPDSGTQYF	TGTGCCAGCAGCCCCGACAGTGGGACCCAGTACTTC
NA	TRBV28	TRBD1	TRBJ1-5	CASSLPLGLQGPNQPQHF	TGTGCCAGCAGTTTACCCCTCGGGCTACAGGGGCCCAATCAGCCCCAGCATTTT
NA	TRBV6-1	NA	TRBJ2-2	CASPEGPTSTGELFF	TGTGCCAGCCCGGAGGGGCCTACGAGCACCGGGGAGCTGTTTTTT
NA	TRBV2	NA	TRBJ1-3	CASSSRARSGNTIYF	TGTGCCAGCAGTTCCAGGGCCCGCTCTGGAAACACCATATATTTT
NA	TRBV28	TRBD1	TRBJ2-7	CASSSGQGFDEQYF	TGTGCCAGCAGTTCGGGACAGGGGTTCGACGAGCAGTACTTC
NA	TRBV4-2	TRBD2	TRBJ2-7	CASTPLLDRGDEQYF	TGTGCCAGCACCCCCCTACTAGACCGGGGGGACGAGCAGTACTTC
NA	TRBV28	NA	TRBJ2-7	CASSSPLRDGGEYEQYF	TGTGCCAGCAGTTCTCCCCTTCGGGACGGAGGGGAGTACGAGCAGTACTTC
NA	TRBV28	TRBD1	TRBJ1-4	CASLLGTGREEKLFF	TGTGCCAGCCTTCTGGGGACAGGGAGGGAAGAAAAACTGTTTTTT
NA	TRBV19	TRBD2	TRBJ2-7	CASSIGGSGATYEQYF	TGTGCCAGTAGTATCGGGGGAAGCGGGGCAACCTACGAGCAGTACTTC
NA	TRBV6-1	NA	TRBJ2-5	CASTHTRGETQYF	TGTGCCAGCACACACACTCGGGGGGAGACCCAGTACTTC
NA	TRBV9	NA	TRBJ2-7	CASSVEPAAHYEQYF	TGTGCCAGCAGCGTAGAGCCAGCGGCCCACTACGAGCAGTACTTC
once	TRBV2	TRBD1	TRBJ1-2	CASSEGQGLGYTF	TGTGCCAGCAGTGAAGGACAGGGACTTGGCTACACCTTC